The 21 T cell receptor beta chains listed next were all sequenced from one sample in a study of blood T cell repertoires in COVID-19. TCRdb's table, derived via immunoSEQ multiplex PCR, lists solely in-frame clones and lacks some. The sample includes tens of thousands of clones, around 85% of them seen just once. Sample: peripheral blood. These receptors were taken from a human donor in a cohort sampled during active COVID-19.

The chain employs TRBV27 and TRBJ1-5; the match to TRBD1 covers 8 bases. Germline assignment: CDR1 MNHEY and CDR2 SMNVEV (reference sequence). The CDR3 covers 14 residues. Trimming took 4 bases from V and 4 from J; bases not matched to a gene: 3. The CDR3 DNA sequence: TGTGCCAGCAGTTGGACAGGGATGAATCAGCCCCAGCATTTT. This translates into CASSWTGMNQPQHF.

The chain uses TRBV4-2 and TRBJ2-1; D might be TRBD1 (6 bases). The CDR3 spans 16 residues. The germline V gene has CDR1 LGHNA and CDR2 YNFKEQ. Trimming took 0 bases from V and 10 from J, leaving 19 bases between them. The DNA of the CDR3 is TGTGCCAGCAGCCAAGACTCTGGGACAACGGTTATGGAGCAGTTCTTC. Translated, it gives CASSQDSGTTVMEQFF.

V usage is TRBV5-5 and J usage is TRBJ2-7; TRBD2 agrees at 8 bases. CDR3 length: 15 amino acids. V lost 5 bases and J lost 0; bases outside the gene matches: 7. CDR1 and CDR2 from the germline V gene are SGHKS and YYEKEE (reference sequence). The CDR3 nucleotides are TGTGCCAGCAGTCTAGCGGGTTCCAGCTCCTACGAGCAGTACTTC. Its protein product is CASSLAGSSSYEQYF.

The chain combines TRBV12-2 with TRBJ2-7; the table's D call TRBD2 went unverified against the DNA. TRBV12-2 has pseudogene status. This CDR3 spans 17 amino acids. CDR3 residues: CASRLERETSGPYEQYF. CDR3 DNA sequence: TGTGCAAGTCGCTTAGAGCGAGAGACTAGCGGTCCCTACGAGCAGTACTTC.

This clone appeared a few times. This chain joins TRBV7-3 and TRBJ2-1; 11 nucleotides align to TRBD2. Germline-derived CDR1 and CDR2 are SGHTA and FQGTGA. V dropped 6 bases and J dropped 4; count of bases not matched to a gene: 5. The CDR3 spans 15 residues. This CDR3 is CASSLLAGGYNEQFF. The CDR3 DNA reads as TGTGCCAGCAGTCTGCTAGCGGGAGGATACAATGAGCAGTTCTTC.

V gene TRBV5-1 combines with J gene TRBJ2-3; 7 bases line up with TRBD1. V was clipped by 0 bases and J by 1 base; unmatched bases: 2. Germline V gene data show CDR1 as SGHRS and CDR2 as YFSETQ. The CDR3 is 15 residues long. This CDR3 is CASSLVGGGTDTQYF. CDR3 in DNA: TGCGCCAGCAGCTTGGTAGGGGGCGGCACAGATACGCAGTATTTT. The full variable domain, rest sourced from reference TRBV5-1 and TRBJ2-3, is KAGVTQTPRYLIKTRGQQVTLSCSPISGHRSVSWYQQTPGQGLQFLFEYFSETQRNKGNFPGRFSGRQFSNSRSEMNVSTLELGDSALYLCASSLVGGGTDTQYFGPGTRLTVL.

The chain joins TRBV9 to TRBJ2-2; 10 nucleotides line up with TRBD2. After removal of 4 bases from V and 4 bases from J, the junction contained 4 bases not matched to a gene. Looked up from germline, CDR1 is SGDLS and CDR2 is YYNGEE. This CDR3 spans 15 amino acids. CDR3 sequence: CASSPSGSLTGELFF. The CDR3 coding sequence is TGTGCCAGCAGCCCTAGCGGGAGCCTCACCGGGGAGCTGTTTTTT.

The chain employs TRBV4-2 and TRBJ2-7, with a possible D match to TRBD1 (6 bases). Trimming removed 5 bases at V and 2 bases at J, with 16 bases between. CDR3 size: 15 residues. Germline lookup yields CDR1 LGHNA and CDR2 YNFKEQ. The CDR3 spells CASSAMRGTAYEQYF. CDR3 nucleotides: TGTGCCAGCAGCGCTATGAGGGGGACCGCCTACGAGCAGTACTTC.

This rearrangement joins TRBV11-3 to TRBJ2-7, with D possibly matching TRBD2 (6 bases). CDR1 is SGHNT, CDR2 YENEEA, per germline. This CDR3 comprises 14 residues. V was pared by 0 bases and J by 3 bases, with 9 bases between. The DNA for the CDR3 is TGTGCCAGCAGCTTAGAGGGTAGCGGCTACGAGCAGTACTTC. Encoded protein: CASSLEGSGYEQYF.

This chain joins TRBV13 and TRBJ2-7; the match to TRBD1 covers 8 bases. CDR1 and CDR2 (germline): PRHDT, FYEKMQ (reference sequence). The CDR3 totals 14 residues. The V gene end was trimmed by 6 bases and the J gene end by 5 bases; junction bases not matched to a gene: 9. CDR3 in amino acids: CASRPDRGMDEQYF. The CDR3, as DNA: TGTGCCAGCAGACCCGACAGGGGTATGGACGAGCAGTACTTC.

This chain's CDR3 is CASSLRRTGSNEKLFF. In nucleotides, the CDR3 is TGTGCCAGCAGCTTGCGTAGGACAGGGTCTAATGAAAAACTGTTTTTT. The chain has TRBV5-5 and TRBJ1-4, with 8 positions matching TRBD1. The germline V gene has CDR1 SGHKS and CDR2 YYEKEE (reference sequence). The V segment lost 1 base and the J segment 3 bases; nucleotides outside the gene matches: 5. The CDR3 sequence is 16 residues long.

The chain links TRBV5-5 to TRBJ2-3, with 7 bases identical to TRBD1. Germline V gene data show CDR1 as SGHKS and CDR2 as YYEKEE (reference sequence). CDR3 length: 15 amino acids. The trim removed 4 bases at V and 3 bases at J, leaving 8 bases unmatched. CDR3 DNA sequence: TGTGCCAGCAGCAAAACCGGGACAGAGACAGATACGCAGTATTTT. It yields the protein CASSKTGTETDTQYF.

The chain combines TRBV14 with TRBJ2-1, with 7 bases identical to TRBD2. This CDR3 has 14 amino acids. The V segment lost 0 bases and the J segment 6 bases; nucleotides outside the gene matches: 2. CDR1 is SGHDN, CDR2 FVKESK, per germline. The CDR3 DNA sequence: TGTGCCAGCAGCCAAGATTGGGGGGGCAATGAGCAGTTCTTC. Its translation is CASSQDWGGNEQFF.

Written as DNA, the CDR3 is TGTGCCAGTAGTCCCCGGACAGGGGCCGGCTACGAGCAGTACTTC. Residues: CASSPRTGAGYEQYF. The chain carries TRBV19 and TRBJ2-7, with TRBD1 matching 9 bases. CDR3 length: 15 amino acids. From germline, CDR1 is LNHDA and CDR2 SQIVND (reference sequence). Trimming at V came to 5 bases and at J to 3 bases, leaving 8 bases not matched to a gene.

V gene TRBV12-2 combines with J gene TRBJ2-7; the table assigns TRBD2, which was not confirmed against the DNA. TRBV12-2 represents a pseudogene. The CDR3 extends over 14 amino acids. The CDR3 region is CASRSGLVPYEQYF. DNA of the CDR3: TGTGCAAGTCGCTCGGGACTAGTTCCCTACGAGCAGTACTTC.

The chain recombines TRBV18 with TRBJ1-4; D might be TRBD1 (5 bases). Trimming removed 3 bases at V and 0 bases at J, with 14 bases between. The CDR3 is made up of 17 amino acids. The germline V gene encodes CDR1 KGHSH and CDR2 LQKENI. CDR3 DNA: TGTGCCAGCTCACCCCTCCCGGACACCTCAACTAATGAAAAACTGTTTTTT. It translates to CASSPLPDTSTNEKLFF.

J is TRBJ2-3 and V is TRBV14, with a tentative D call TRBD1 (7 bases). Germline values: CDR1 SGHDN, CDR2 FVKESK. V was cut by 6 bases and J by 7 bases, with 20 bases left in between. The CDR3 contains 15 residues. This CDR3 reads CASSLDRLGGNTQYF. The CDR3 nucleotides read TGTGCCAGCAGTTTGGACAGGCTTGGGGGGAATACGCAGTATTTT.

The rearrangement links TRBV30 to TRBJ2-7, with 8 bases that match TRBD2. This CDR3 has 12 amino acids. Unmatched junction bases numbered 8, after V lost 6 bases and J lost 7 bases. Looked up from germline, CDR1 is GTSNPN and CDR2 is SVGIG (reference sequence). The CDR3 loop reads CACRAGVGEQYF. The CDR3 nucleotides read TGTGCCTGCAGAGCGGGAGTGGGAGAGCAGTACTTC.

The chain couples TRBV19 to TRBJ2-1, with 11 bases that match TRBD2. V shed 3 bases, J shed 8 bases, and the junction held 6 bases outside the gene matches. CDR3 length: 15 amino acids. Germline V gene lookup returns CDR1 LNHDA and CDR2 SQIVND (reference sequence). CDR3 sequence (DNA): TGTGCCAGTAGTATGGCACTAGCGGGAGTTGATGAGCAGTTCTTC. It codes for CASSMALAGVDEQFF.

V gene TRBV6-5 combines with J gene TRBJ1-2; D gene unclear. The CDR3 spans 14 residues. CDR1 MNHEY and CDR2 SVGAGI come from the germline V gene. The V end was cut by 6 bases, the J end by 4 bases, with 15 bases between. In DNA form, the CDR3 reads TGTGCCAGCAGCCCATTGGGAGGGATCTATGGCTACACCTTC. Amino acid sequence: CASSPLGGIYGYTF.

CDR3: CASSADFAGELFF. CDR3 bases: TGTGCCAGCAGCGCTGACTTCGCCGGGGAGCTGTTTTTT. This chain links TRBV5-6 with TRBJ2-2; the D is unclear. Germline assignment: CDR1 SGHDT and CDR2 YYEEEE. The CDR3 covers 13 residues. Deletions cut 4 bases from V and 6 bases from J, with 10 bases between.